The sequence of this T cell receptor beta chain was determined in a study of blood T cells in healthy people across ages. Combining a sample-barcoded 5' primer with a J-beta primer mix, a second PCR ran for about 7 to 12 cycles. Via MiXCR, TCRdb re-called the 5' RACE reads, giving one row per CDR3 protein. Of about 900,000 distinct CDR3 sequences in the sample, around 62% were seen once. This clonotype was seen a few times. This sequence was found in a man in his thirties or forties in good health. Sequencing was carried out using blood.

The CDR3 loop is CASSNQTRRTDTQYF. Written as DNA, the CDR3 is TGTGCCAGCAGCAACCAGACTCGCCGCACAGATACGCAGTATTTT. V and J are TRBV7-8 and TRBJ2-3; D gene uncertain. This CDR3 spans 15 amino acids. V lost 5 bases and J 1 base, leaving 13 bases between the germline ends. Germline CDR1 is SGHVS and CDR2 is FQNEAQ. Combining the CDR3 with reference TRBV7-8 and TRBJ2-3 gives the whole variable domain GAGVSQSPRYKVAKRGQDVALRCDPISGHVSLFWYQQALGQGPEFLTYFQNEAQLDKSGLPSDRFFAERPEGSVSTLKIQRTQQEDSAVYLCASSNQTRRTDTQYFGPGTRLTVL.